The next 3 T cell receptor beta chains were all read from a single sample in a study of OX40 agonist ivuxolimab in advanced cancers. The method behind the library was the immunoSEQ multiplex PCR assay. TCRdb's version of the immuneACCESS table is confined to in-frame rearrangements and falls short of the full clone set. An unresolved V gene accounts for under half of the shortfall where checked; the remainder is of unknown origin. Within this sample are approximately 110,000 clones, with 85% to 95% of them counted one time only. The top ten clones comprise 0.8% to 1% of the sample. The input for sequencing was CD4+ or CD8+ T cells sorted from blood, taken in a trial of the OX40 agonist ivuxolimab. Every receptor here comes from an adult with an advanced solid tumor such as melanoma, head and neck, liver or kidney cancer.

The V and J genes are TRBV4-3 and TRBJ1-4; D not resolved. Trimming removed 0 bases at V and 4 bases at J, with 12 bases between. From germline, CDR1 is LGHNA and CDR2 YSLEER. The CDR3 has 16 amino acids. Written as DNA, the CDR3 is TGCGCCAGCAGCCAAGATCCCAGACCTCTTAATGAAAAACTGTTTTTT. Encoded protein: CASSQDPRPLNEKLFF.

CDR3 DNA sequence: TGTGCCAGCAGTTTTTCACAGGGTGCAGATACGCAGTATTTT. Amino acids: CASSFSQGADTQYF. This chain links TRBV6-6 with TRBJ2-3; tentatively, D is TRBD1 (6 bases). The ends were cut back, 4 bases at V and 4 bases at J, with 12 bases in the middle. Germline V lookup: CDR1 MNHNY, CDR2 SVGAGI (reference sequence). This CDR3 contains 14 residues.

This clone was seen only once. The genes are TRBV11-3 and TRBJ2-1; D gene ambiguous. CDR1 SGHNT and CDR2 YENEEA come from the germline V gene. The V and J ends lost 1 base and 6 bases respectively, with 10 bases between them. The CDR3 is 14 residues long. The CDR3 DNA follows: TGTGCCAGCAGCTTAGTTAGTCCCATCAATGAGCAGTTCTTC. Residues: CASSLVSPINEQFF.